What follows is one T cell receptor (beta chain) and its context. The CDR3 has 15 residues. The V gene lost 0 bases and the J gene lost 10 bases, with 14 bases spanning the gap. Germline V CDR1 and CDR2: SGHRS, YFSETQ. This record belongs to a study of blood T cell repertoires in COVID-19. The overall study: From the United States, Italy and Spain came samples of acute and convalescent COVID-19. From T cells, B-cell-depleted T cells, or PBMCs came the material, which was cDNA or gDNA.

Original processing methods: Reference gene primer amplification gave nucleated cell count estimates. Profiled with immunoSEQ multiplex PCR; TCRdb holds only in-frame clones, not every one. V, J and clone size reflect that table, while D and trimming were determined from the DNA. The top ten clones hold 2.3% of a sample with about 120,000 clones, over 70% of them seen once. The receptor comes from a man aged 70 or older with acute or convalescent COVID-19. The rearrangement uses TRBV5-1 and TRBJ1-6; tentative D call: TRBD1 (6 bases). Sequencing was done on a sample of peripheral blood. DNA of the CDR3: TGCGCCAGCAGCTTGGGAGGGGGGGGAGAGTCACCCCTCCACTTT. It encodes CASSLGGGGESPLHF.